The T cell receptor (beta chain) under discussion was sequenced for a study of T cells after yellow fever vaccination. Findings and caveats of the study: In sorted memory subsets at day 0, almost all vaccine-responding clonotypes were below detection. Abundant contaminating clonotypes from the bulk population could appear in FACS-sorted repertoires.

CDR1 and CDR2 (germline): SGHAT, FQNNGV. CDR3 length: 14 residues. The ends were cut back, 6 bases at V and 5 bases at J, with 15 bases in the middle. The sample holds many counts of this clonotype. Via MiXCR, TCRdb re-called the 5' RACE reads, giving one row per CDR3 protein. Of about 22,000 distinct CDR3 sequences in the sample, 4% to 6% are singletons; the top ten hold around 18%. V usage is TRBV11-2 and J usage is TRBJ2-3; the D is unclear. The sample was PBMCs, either bulk or a sorted T-cell subset (CD4+, CD8+, memory, or dextramer-sorted; not recorded which), taken about 49 days after the first yellow fever vaccination. The clonotype comes from a man younger than 35 who received the YFV17D yellow fever vaccine. The CDR3, as DNA: TGTGCCAGCAGTCCAAAAACGGGTGAAGATACGCAGTATTTT. This codes for CASSPKTGEDTQYF.